The rows below give T cell receptor beta chains drawn from one sample of a study of T-cell reconstitution after alpha-beta-depleted transplantation in children. Via MiXCR, TCRdb re-called the PCR reads, giving one row per CDR3 protein. Of 540,000 or so distinct CDR3 sequences listed, under 25% were seen once; the top ten hold around an eighth. The source was PBMCs, mostly from graft donor cells, collected 360 days after TCRalphabeta/CD19-depleted stem cell transplant. These receptors all stem from a boy in the first two years of life who had a stem cell transplant for acute myeloid leukemia, so the T cells may come from the graft donor. Each CDR3 is given without its conserved first and last residue.

ASSYSAGGNQPQH,TRBV6-5
SARNRVNSNQPQH,TRBV20-1
ASLAATSYNEQF,TRBV2
ASSLDAVRGELF,TRBV12-3/TRBV12-4
ASSFRDFQF,TRBV5-6
ASNLGGERSPLH,TRBV14
SVEGDRAYNEQF,TRBV29-1
SAAPDRYYGYT,TRBV20-1
SARSGVEY,TRBV20-1
SASQGWYGYT,TRBV29-1
ASSIGSPYEQY,TRBV5-1